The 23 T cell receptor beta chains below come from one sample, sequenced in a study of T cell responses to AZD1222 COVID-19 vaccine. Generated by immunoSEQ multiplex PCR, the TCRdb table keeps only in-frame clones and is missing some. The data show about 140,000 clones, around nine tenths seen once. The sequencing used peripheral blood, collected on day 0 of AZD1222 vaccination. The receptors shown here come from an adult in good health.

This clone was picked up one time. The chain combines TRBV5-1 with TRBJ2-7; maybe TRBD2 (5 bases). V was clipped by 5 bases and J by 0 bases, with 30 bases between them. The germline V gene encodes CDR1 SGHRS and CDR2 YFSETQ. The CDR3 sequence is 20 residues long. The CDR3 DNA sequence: TGCGCCAGCAGTTCTGCGTTATCCGGGATAGGACCGATGAGCTCCTACGAGCAGTACTTC. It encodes CASSSALSGIGPMSSYEQYF.

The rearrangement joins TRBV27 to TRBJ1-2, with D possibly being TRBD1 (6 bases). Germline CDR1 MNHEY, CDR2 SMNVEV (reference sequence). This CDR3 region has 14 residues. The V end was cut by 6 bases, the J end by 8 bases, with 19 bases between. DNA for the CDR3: TGTGCCAGCAGGCCGGGACTCAAAGACAGGGGCTACACCTTC. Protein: CASRPGLKDRGYTF.

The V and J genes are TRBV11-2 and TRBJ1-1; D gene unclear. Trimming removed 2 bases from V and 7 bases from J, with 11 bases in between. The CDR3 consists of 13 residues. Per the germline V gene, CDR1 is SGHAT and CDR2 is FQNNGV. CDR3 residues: CASSLFTTNEAFF. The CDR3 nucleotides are TGTGCCAGCAGCTTATTTACCACTAATGAAGCTTTCTTT.

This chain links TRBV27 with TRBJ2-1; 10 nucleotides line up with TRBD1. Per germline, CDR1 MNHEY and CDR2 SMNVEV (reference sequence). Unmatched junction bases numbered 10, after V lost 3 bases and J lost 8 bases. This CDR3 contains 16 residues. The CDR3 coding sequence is TGTGCCAGCAGTTTTGATGGAGACAGGGGGCGCGATGAGCAGTTCTTC. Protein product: CASSFDGDRGRDEQFF.

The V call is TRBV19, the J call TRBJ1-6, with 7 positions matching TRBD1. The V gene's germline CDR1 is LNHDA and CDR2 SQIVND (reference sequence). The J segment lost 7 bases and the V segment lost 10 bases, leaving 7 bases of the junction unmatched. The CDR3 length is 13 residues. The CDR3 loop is CATRDRENSPLHF. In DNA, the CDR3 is TGTGCCACCCGGGACAGAGAAAATTCACCCCTCCACTTT.

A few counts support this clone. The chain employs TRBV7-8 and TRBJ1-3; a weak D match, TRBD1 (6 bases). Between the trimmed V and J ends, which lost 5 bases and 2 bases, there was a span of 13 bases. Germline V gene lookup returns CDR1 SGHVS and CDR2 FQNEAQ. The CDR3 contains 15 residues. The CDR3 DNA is TGTGCCAGCAGCCCGCCAGGGGAGCCTGGAAACACCATATATTTT. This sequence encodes CASSPPGEPGNTIYF.

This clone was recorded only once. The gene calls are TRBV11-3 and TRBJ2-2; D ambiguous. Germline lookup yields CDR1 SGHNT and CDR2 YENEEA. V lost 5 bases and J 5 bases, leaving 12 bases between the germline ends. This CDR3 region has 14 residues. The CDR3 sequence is CASSPNGPTGELFF. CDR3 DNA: TGTGCCAGCAGCCCTAATGGGCCGACCGGGGAGCTGTTTTTT.

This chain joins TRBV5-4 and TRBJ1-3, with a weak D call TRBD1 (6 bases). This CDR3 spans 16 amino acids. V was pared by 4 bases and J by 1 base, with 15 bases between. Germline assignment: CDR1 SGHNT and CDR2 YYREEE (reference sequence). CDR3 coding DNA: TGTGCCAGCAGCGGAGGGGGGGCCAGGTCTGGAAACACCATATATTTT. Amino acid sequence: CASSGGGARSGNTIYF.

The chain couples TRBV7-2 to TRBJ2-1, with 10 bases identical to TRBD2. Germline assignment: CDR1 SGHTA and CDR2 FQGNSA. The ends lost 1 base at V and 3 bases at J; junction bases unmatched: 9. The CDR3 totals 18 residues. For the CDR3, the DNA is TGTGCCAGCAGCTTAGGGGCTAGCGGGGGCCGCGTCTACAATGAGCAGTTCTTC. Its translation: CASSLGASGGRVYNEQFF.

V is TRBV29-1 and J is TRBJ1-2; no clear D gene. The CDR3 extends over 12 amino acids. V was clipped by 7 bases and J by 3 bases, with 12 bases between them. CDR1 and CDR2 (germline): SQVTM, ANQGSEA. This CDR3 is CSARTADYGYTF. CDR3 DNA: TGCAGCGCAAGGACCGCCGACTATGGCTACACCTTC. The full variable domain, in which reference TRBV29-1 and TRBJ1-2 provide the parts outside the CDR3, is SAVISQKPSRDICQRGTSLTIQCQVDSQVTMMFWYRQQPGQSLTLIATANQGSEATYESGFVIDKFPISRPNLTFSTLTVSNMSPEDSSIYLCSARTADYGYTFGSGTRLTVV.

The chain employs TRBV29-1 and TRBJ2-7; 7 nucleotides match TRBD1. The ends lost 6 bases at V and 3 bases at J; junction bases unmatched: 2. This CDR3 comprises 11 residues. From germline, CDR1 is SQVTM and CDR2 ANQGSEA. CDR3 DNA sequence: TGCAGCGTGAGGACAGGCTACGAGCAGTACTTC. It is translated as CSVRTGYEQYF.

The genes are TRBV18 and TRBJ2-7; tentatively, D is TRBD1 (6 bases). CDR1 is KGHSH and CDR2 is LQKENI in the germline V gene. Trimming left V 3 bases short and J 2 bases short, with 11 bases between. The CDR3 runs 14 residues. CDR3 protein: CASSPDGQPYEQYF. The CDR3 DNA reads TGTGCCAGCTCACCGGACGGACAGCCCTACGAGCAGTACTTC.

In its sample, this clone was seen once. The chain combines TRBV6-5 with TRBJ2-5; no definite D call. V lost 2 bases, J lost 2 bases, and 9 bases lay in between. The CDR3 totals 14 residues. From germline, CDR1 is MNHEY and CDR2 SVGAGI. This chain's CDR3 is CASSYGWEQETQYF. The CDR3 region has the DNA TGTGCCAGCAGTTACGGCTGGGAACAAGAGACCCAGTACTTC.

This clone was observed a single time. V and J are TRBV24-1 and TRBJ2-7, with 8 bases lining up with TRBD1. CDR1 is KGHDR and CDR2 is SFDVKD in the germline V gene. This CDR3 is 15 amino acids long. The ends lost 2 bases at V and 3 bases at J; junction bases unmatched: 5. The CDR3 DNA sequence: TGTGCCACCAGTGATTCTAGGACAGGGAGCTACGAGCAGTACTTC. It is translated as CATSDSRTGSYEQYF.

CDR3 protein: CAISEAGMSGNTIYF. CDR3 bases: TGTGCCATCAGTGAGGCAGGGATGAGTGGAAACACCATATATTTT. This sequence joins TRBV10-3 and TRBJ1-3, with D possibly TRBD1 on 5 matching bases. The CDR3 length is 15 residues. Germline-derived CDR1 and CDR2 are ENHRY and SYGVKD. Trimming took 2 bases from V and 3 from J, leaving 11 bases between them.

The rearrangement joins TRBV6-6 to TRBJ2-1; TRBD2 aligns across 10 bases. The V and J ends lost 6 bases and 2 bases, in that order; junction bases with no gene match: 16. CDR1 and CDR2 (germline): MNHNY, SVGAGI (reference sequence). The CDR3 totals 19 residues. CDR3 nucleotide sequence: TGTGCCAGCAGCTATCCCACTCCGGGACTAGCGTCACCCTACAATGAGCAGTTCTTC. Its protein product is CASSYPTPGLASPYNEQFF.

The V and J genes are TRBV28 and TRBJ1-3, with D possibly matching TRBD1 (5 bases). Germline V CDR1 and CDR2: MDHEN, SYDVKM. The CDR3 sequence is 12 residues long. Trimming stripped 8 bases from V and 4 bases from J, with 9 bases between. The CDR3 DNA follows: TGTGCCAGCCTGGAGGGGGGAAACACCATATATTTT. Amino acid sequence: CASLEGGNTIYF.

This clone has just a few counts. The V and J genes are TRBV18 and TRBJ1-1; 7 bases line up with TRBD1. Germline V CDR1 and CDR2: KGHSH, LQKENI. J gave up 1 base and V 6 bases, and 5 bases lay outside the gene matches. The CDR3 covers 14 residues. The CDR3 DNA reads TGTGCCAGCTCGATGGGACAGAAGAACACTGAAGCTTTCTTT. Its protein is CASSMGQKNTEAFF.

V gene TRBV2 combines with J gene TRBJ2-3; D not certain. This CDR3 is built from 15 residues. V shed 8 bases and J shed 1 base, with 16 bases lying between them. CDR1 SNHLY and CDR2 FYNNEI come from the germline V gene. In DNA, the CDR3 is TGTGCCAGCGGTCGACTGTTTTCAGGCACAGATACGCAGTATTTT. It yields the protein CASGRLFSGTDTQYF.

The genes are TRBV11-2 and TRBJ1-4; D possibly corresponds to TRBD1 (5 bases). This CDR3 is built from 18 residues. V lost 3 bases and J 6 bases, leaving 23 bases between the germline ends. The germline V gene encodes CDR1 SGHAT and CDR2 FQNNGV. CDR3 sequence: CASSLQGGATGVYEKLFF. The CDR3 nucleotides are TGTGCCAGCAGCTTGCAGGGTGGGGCAACCGGGGTATATGAAAAACTGTTTTTT.

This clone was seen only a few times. CDR3 sequence (DNA): TGTGCCAGTAGCCTAGGACGGCTCTCTCGGCCCCAGCATTTT. It encodes CASSLGRLSRPQHF. V usage is TRBV19 and J usage is TRBJ1-5, with D unresolved. With 6 bases removed from V and 9 bases from J, the gap between germline ends came to 18 bases. Germline CDR1 and CDR2: LNHDA and SQIVND (reference sequence). The CDR3 runs to 14 residues.

The CDR3 region is CASSLRTGSRQETQYF. Written as DNA, the CDR3 is TGTGCCAGCAGCCTAAGGACAGGGTCACGTCAAGAGACCCAGTACTTC. V is TRBV3-1 (or the pseudogene TRBV3-2) and J is TRBJ2-5, with 8 positions matching TRBD1. Trimming at V came to 4 bases and at J to 2 bases, leaving 9 bases not matched to a gene. CDR3 length: 16 residues. Germline CDR1 and CDR2: LGHDT and YNNKEL (reference sequence).

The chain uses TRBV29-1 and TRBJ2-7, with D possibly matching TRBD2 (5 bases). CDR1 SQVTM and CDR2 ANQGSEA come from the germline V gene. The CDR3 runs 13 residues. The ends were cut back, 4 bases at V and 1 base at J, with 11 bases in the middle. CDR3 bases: TGCAGCGTTGTCGTTCGAGGGTCCTACGAGCAGTACTTC. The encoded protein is CSVVVRGSYEQYF.